Following are 19 T cell receptor beta chains from one sample sequenced in a study of OX40 agonist ivuxolimab in advanced cancers. Measured with immunoSEQ multiplex PCR; TCRdb has only the in-frame clones, and not every one. The sample records 90,000 or so clones, 80% to 95% being singletons. This specimen consisted of CD4+ or CD8+ T cells sorted from blood, obtained in a trial of the OX40 agonist ivuxolimab. The receptors come from an adult with an advanced solid tumor such as melanoma, head and neck, liver or kidney cancer.

This clone was seen once. The CDR3 reads CASSYRPSNQPQHF. The CDR3, as DNA: TGTGCCAGCAGCTACAGACCGAGCAATCAGCCCCAGCATTTT. V usage is TRBV27 and J usage is TRBJ1-5; D call uncertain. The CDR3 sequence is 14 residues long. Germline values: CDR1 MNHEY, CDR2 SMNVEV (reference sequence). V was pared by 6 bases and J by 1 base, with 10 bases between.

The V gene is TRBV10-3, the J gene TRBJ1-1, with D possibly matching TRBD1 (6 bases). The CDR3 spans 18 residues. V was clipped by 0 bases and J by 5 bases, with 22 bases between them. CDR1 and CDR2 (germline): ENHRY, SYGVKD. CDR3: CAISESGTVVSRGTEAFF. The CDR3, as DNA: TGTGCCATCAGTGAGTCGGGAACGGTAGTGTCCAGGGGAACTGAAGCTTTCTTT.

The V and J genes are TRBV19 and TRBJ2-3; D gene uncertain. Germline lookup yields CDR1 LNHDA and CDR2 SQIVND (reference sequence). V was shortened by 6 bases and J by 4 bases, with 8 bases between the two germline ends. This CDR3 is built from 12 residues. The CDR3 region has the DNA TGTGCCAGTAGCGCTAGTGCAGATACGCAGTATTTT. Residues: CASSASADTQYF.

The V and J genes are TRBV9 and TRBJ2-7, with 10 bases identical to TRBD2. CDR3 size: 14 residues. In germline, CDR1 is SGDLS, CDR2 YYNGEE. The V gene end was trimmed by 0 bases and the J gene end by 5 bases; junction bases not matched to a gene: 2. CDR3 coding DNA: TGTGCCAGCAGCGTAGAGGGACTAGCGAACGAGCAGTACTTC. Residues: CASSVEGLANEQYF.

The chain carries TRBV28 and TRBJ1-5; D ambiguous. Germline-derived CDR1 and CDR2 are MDHEN and SYDVKM. Between the trimmed V and J ends, which lost 6 bases and 4 bases, there was a span of 7 bases. CDR3 size: 12 residues. This CDR3 is CASRVLNQPQHF. In DNA form, the CDR3 reads TGTGCCAGCAGAGTACTGAATCAGCCCCAGCATTTT.

CDR3 in DNA: TGTGCCAGCGGGGACTCCCCAACCGGGGAGCTGTTTTTT. Translation gives CASGDSPTGELFF. The chain carries TRBV19 and TRBJ2-2, with TRBD2 as a possible D gene (6 bases). Trimming cost V 9 bases and J 5 bases, with 13 bases left between them. This CDR3 spans 13 amino acids. Germline loops: CDR1 LNHDA, CDR2 SQIVND (reference sequence).

This chain links TRBV11-2 with TRBJ2-3; 7 positions match TRBD1. The CDR3 is made up of 16 amino acids. Trimming at V came to 1 base and at J to 6 bases, leaving 10 bases not matched to a gene. From germline, CDR1 is SGHAT and CDR2 FQNNGV. DNA for the CDR3: TGTGCCAGCAGCTTAGTCGAGGGGGCCGGTGGGGATACGCAGTATTTT. Its translation is CASSLVEGAGGDTQYF.

The rearrangement uses TRBV7-9 and TRBJ1-1; D might be TRBD1 (5 bases). The germline CDR1 and CDR2 sequences are SEHNR and FQNEAQ (reference sequence). Trimming stripped 1 base from V and 6 bases from J, with 9 bases between. The CDR3 length is 13 residues. The CDR3 DNA reads TGTGCCAGCAGCTTAGGGGGACGGGCTGAAGCTTTCTTT. Protein sequence: CASSLGGRAEAFF.

The chain links TRBV28 to TRBJ1-2; tentatively, D is TRBD1 (5 bases). CDR3 length equals 15 residues. V was trimmed by 8 bases and J by 4 bases, leaving 20 bases between them. Germline V gene lookup returns CDR1 MDHEN and CDR2 SYDVKM. CDR3 sequence: CASSSGGVGAYGYTF. In nucleotides, the CDR3 is TGTGCCAGCTCCTCCGGTGGGGTCGGGGCCTATGGCTACACCTTC.

This rearrangement joins TRBV7-9 to TRBJ2-2; D uncertain. Trimming took 7 bases from V and 1 from J, leaving 4 bases between them. Germline-derived CDR1 and CDR2 are SEHNR and FQNEAQ (reference sequence). This CDR3 has 12 residues. The CDR3 DNA reads TGTGCCAGCACAGGGAACACCGGGGAGCTGTTTTTT. Translating gives CASTGNTGELFF.

The J gene is TRBJ2-3, the V gene TRBV11-2; 7 bases are shared with TRBD2. J gave up 1 base and V 1 base, and 2 bases lay outside the gene matches. The length of the CDR3 is 15 residues. Germline CDR1 is SGHAT and CDR2 is FQNNGV. CDR3 sequence (DNA): TGTGCCAGCAGCTTAGTGGCGGGAGGCACAGATACGCAGTATTTT. Encoded protein: CASSLVAGGTDTQYF.

The chain links TRBV4-1 to TRBJ2-2; a weak D match, TRBD1 (6 bases). Per germline, CDR1 MGHRA and CDR2 YSYEKL. This CDR3 has 16 residues. The germline V and J ends were trimmed by 0 bases and 5 bases, with 13 bases remaining between them. The CDR3 bases are TGCGCCAGCAGCCAAGAATCCCAGGGGCCAACCGGGGAGCTGTTTTTT. Translating it yields CASSQESQGPTGELFF.

V is TRBV30 and J is TRBJ1-1; tentatively, D is TRBD1 (6 bases). With 4 bases removed from V and 5 bases from J, the gap between germline ends came to 11 bases. The CDR3 runs to 12 residues. Germline CDR1 GTSNPN, CDR2 SVGIG (reference sequence). The CDR3 protein is CAWNRDVTEAFF. CDR3 nucleotide sequence: TGTGCCTGGAACAGGGATGTGACTGAAGCTTTCTTT.

The rearrangement uses TRBV6-1 and TRBJ2-2, with D possibly matching TRBD1 (6 bases). Germline V gene sequence: CDR1 MNHNS, CDR2 SASEGT. This CDR3 contains 13 residues. The V and J ends lost 8 bases and 2 bases respectively, with 9 bases between them. CDR3 residues: CASRTANTGELFF. The CDR3 bases are TGTGCCAGCCGGACAGCAAACACCGGGGAGCTGTTTTTT.

This sequence joins TRBV28 and TRBJ1-5; TRBD1 is a possible D gene (5 bases). Trimming took off 6 bases at V and 10 bases at J, with 13 bases between the two ends. The CDR3 consists of 12 residues. From germline, CDR1 is MDHEN and CDR2 SYDVKM. CDR3 region: CASRSVGDPQHF. The CDR3 DNA sequence: TGTGCCAGCAGGTCAGTGGGGGACCCCCAGCATTTT. The full variable domain, completed using reference TRBV28 and TRBJ1-5, is DVKVTQSSRYLVKRTGEKVFLECVQDMDHENMFWYRQDPGLGLRLIYFSYDVKMKEKGDIPEGYSVSREKKERFSLILESASTNQTSMYLCASRSVGDPQHFGDGTRLSIL.

This clone has a single count. This CDR3 reads CASSLGLGTGISGANVLTF. The CDR3 DNA reads as TGTGCCAGCAGCTTAGGCCTAGGGACAGGGATTTCTGGGGCCAACGTCCTGACTTTC. The V gene is TRBV7-9, the J gene TRBJ2-6, with 9 positions matching TRBD1. Germline V lookup: CDR1 SEHNR, CDR2 FQNEAQ (reference sequence). Unmatched junction bases numbered 8, after V lost 1 base and J lost 1 base. This CDR3 spans 19 amino acids.

This chain joins TRBV7-8 and TRBJ2-7; TRBD2 might be the D (7 bases). Trimming removed 7 bases at V and 6 bases at J, with 22 bases between. The germline gives CDR1 SGHVS, CDR2 FQNEAQ. The CDR3 has 15 residues. CDR3 sequence: CASKSGLGGAGEQYF. CDR3 coding DNA: TGTGCCAGCAAATCTGGGCTGGGGGGGGCCGGCGAGCAGTACTTC.

The chain employs TRBV4-3 and TRBJ1-6, with a possible D match to TRBD1 (6 bases). Trimming shortened V by 0 bases and J by 8 bases, and 14 bases separated the two germline ends. Germline V CDR1 and CDR2: LGHNA, YSLEER. The CDR3 is 16 residues long. This CDR3 is CASSQDKSGGHSPLHF. For the CDR3, the DNA is TGCGCCAGCAGCCAAGACAAGTCGGGGGGCCATTCACCCCTCCACTTT.

The chain links TRBV25-1 to TRBJ2-1; 7 bases agree with TRBD2. Unmatched junction bases numbered 6, after V lost 6 bases and J lost 13 bases. The CDR3 sequence is 11 residues long. Germline V gene lookup returns CDR1 MGHDK and CDR2 SYGVNS. The CDR3 coding sequence is TGTGCCAGCAGCCGGACTAGTACTCAGTTCTTC. It translates to CASSRTSTQFF.